What follows is one T cell receptor (beta chain) and its context. This entry belongs to a study of OX40 agonist ivuxolimab in advanced cancers. Repertoires were generated with immunoSEQ multiplex PCR, while TCRdb's copy carries only in-frame clones and drops some. The sample holds around 12,000 clones, about 79% seen once. V was pared by 6 bases and J by 3 bases, with 8 bases between. Germline lookup yields CDR1 MNHEY and CDR2 SVGAGI. The CDR3 totals 12 residues. The rearrangement joins TRBV6-5 to TRBJ2-5; tentative D call: TRBD1 (5 bases). This receptor was taken from an adult with an advanced solid tumor such as melanoma, head and neck, liver or kidney cancer. The sequencing used CD4+ or CD8+ T cells sorted from blood, collected in a trial of the OX40 agonist ivuxolimab. The CDR3 region has the DNA TGTGCCAGCAGCCCGGACAAAGAGACCCAGTACTTC. Translation: CASSPDKETQYF.